Shown below are 7 T cell receptor beta chains from a single sample sequenced in a study of blood T cell repertoires in COVID-19. Generated by immunoSEQ multiplex PCR, the TCRdb table keeps only in-frame clones and is missing some. The sample shows about 220,000 clones, 65% to 85% of them seen only once. Material: peripheral blood. The receptors originated from a human donor in a cohort sampled during active COVID-19.

Ten or more counts support this clone. The chain has TRBV18 and TRBJ2-6; D might be TRBD2 (6 bases). Germline V gene data show CDR1 as KGHSH and CDR2 as LQKENI. The ends were cut back, 6 bases at V and 2 bases at J, with 17 bases in the middle. The CDR3 is 17 residues long. The CDR3 DNA reads as TGTGCCAGCTCCACAATGTTGGGCGGGGCTGGGGCCAACGTCCTGACTTTC. This encodes CASSTMLGGAGANVLTF.

The CDR3 DNA follows: TGTGCCAGCAGCTCCGGACCGGGAGAGCCTGATACGCAGTATTTT. Amino acids: CASSSGPGEPDTQYF. The rearrangement joins TRBV11-3 to TRBJ2-3; TRBD2 might be the D (6 bases). Germline values: CDR1 SGHNT, CDR2 YENEEA. The CDR3 consists of 15 residues. V was clipped by 4 bases and J by 6 bases, with 17 bases between them. The whole variable domain, remainder taken from reference TRBV11-3 and TRBJ2-3, is EAGVVQSPRYKIIEKKQPVAFWCNPISGHNTLYWYLQNLGQGPELLIRYENEEAVDDSQLPKDRFSAERLKGVDSTLKIQPAELGDSAVYLCASSSGPGEPDTQYFGPGTRLTVL.

This clone was seen more than once but under ten times. The chain has TRBV4-3 and TRBJ2-1; 8 bases line up with TRBD2. Germline-derived CDR1 and CDR2 are LGHNA and YSLEER. The CDR3 is 16 amino acids. The ends lost 0 bases at V and 7 bases at J; junction bases unmatched: 8. CDR3 protein: CASSQELERGGNEQFF. In DNA, the CDR3 is TGCGCCAGCAGCCAAGAGTTAGAACGGGGGGGTAATGAGCAGTTCTTC.

CDR3 amino acids: CASSTGQGSGNTIYF. The CDR3, as DNA: TGTGCCAGCAGCACCGGACAGGGCTCTGGAAACACCATATATTTT. The chain combines TRBV6-5 with TRBJ1-3, with TRBD1 matching 8 bases. This CDR3 has 15 amino acids. J lost 0 bases, V lost 6 bases, and 4 bases had no gene match. CDR1 and CDR2 (germline): MNHEY, SVGAGI.

The V gene is TRBV29-1, the J gene TRBJ1-4; tentative D call: TRBD1 (6 bases). The CDR3 spans 14 residues. Per germline, CDR1 SQVTM and CDR2 ANQGSEA. V gave up 6 bases and J gave up 2 bases, with 13 bases separating them. The CDR3 loop is CSVGTGSTNEKLFF. In DNA, the CDR3 is TGCAGCGTCGGTACAGGGAGTACTAATGAAAAACTGTTTTTT.

The rearrangement links TRBV6-5 to TRBJ2-2; 7 positions agree with TRBD1. V dropped 2 bases and J dropped 1; count of bases not matched to a gene: 4. There are 16 residues in the CDR3. In germline, CDR1 is MNHEY, CDR2 SVGAGI. CDR3 nucleotides: TGTGCCAGCAGTTACCCTGGGGACAGGAACACCGGGGAGCTGTTTTTT. Translation: CASSYPGDRNTGELFF.

This sequence joins TRBV6-5 and TRBJ1-2, with TRBD1 as a possible D gene (6 bases). CDR3 size: 12 residues. Trimming removed 6 bases at V and 8 bases at J, with 13 bases between. CDR1 and CDR2 from the germline V gene are MNHEY and SVGAGI. In DNA, the CDR3 is TGTGCCAGCAGATCAGGGGACGTAGGCTACACCTTC. It is translated as CASRSGDVGYTF.